The clone carrying this T cell receptor (beta chain) was observed at least ten times. With V trimmed by 2 bases and J by 1 base, 15 bases remained unmatched. The CDR3 spans 20 residues. CDR1 and CDR2 (germline): LGHNA, YNFKEQ. These data belong to a study of early T cells in non-severe SARS-CoV-2 infection. MiXCR, run by TCRdb on the 5' RACE reads, gives a single entry per CDR3 protein. This sample carries under 140,000 distinct CDR3 sequences, 10% to 15% of them seen once, and the ten largest clones take about 3.8%. Material: whole blood, obtained at baseline. The TCR sequence derives from an adult who was a healthcare worker with PCR-confirmed SARS-CoV-2 infection or an uninfected control (not recorded which). This rearrangement joins TRBV4-2 to TRBJ2-4, with 9 bases identical to TRBD1. The CDR3 coding sequence is TGTGCCAGCAGCCAACTGGCCGGAGACAGGGGGGTAGGGGCCAAAAACATTCAGTACTTC. This translates into CASSQLAGDRGVGAKNIQYF.